This TCR beta chain was sequenced in a study of shared clonotypes between healthy human individuals. Study-wide findings and caveats: In a few donors, roughly 5.2% of naive CD4 clonotypes appeared in common.

A remark on this clone: The antigen is undetermined.

The study drew its donors from healthy HIV-negative adults without recent acute infections or vaccinations. Every subset's genomic DNA went evenly onto several immunoSEQ plates. Original methodology: Sequence data from immunoSEQ were junction-only and lacked quality scores; consequently, filtering differed. Profiled with immunoSEQ multiplex PCR; TCRdb holds only in-frame clones, not every one. Clonal size and the V and J genes are those of that table, whereas D and trimming came from the DNA. Of about 2.4 million clones listed, approximately 93% were seen once; the top ten hold 0.36%. The CDR3 has 15 residues. The germline V gene encodes CDR1 MDHEN and CDR2 SYDVKM. V was shortened by 2 bases and J by 0 bases, with 8 bases between the two germline ends.

Sample: naive CD4+ T cells from PBMCs. Stated subset: CD45RA+ positively selected. The receptor was derived from a man younger than 30 in good health. Some clones in this sample may be carry-over from other donors' samples. The V call is TRBV28, the J call TRBJ2-1, with D maybe TRBD2 (7 bases). DNA for the CDR3: TGTGCCAGCAGTTTAGGGGGGGCCTCCTACAATGAGCAGTTCTTC. Protein: CASSLGGASYNEQFF. Full variable domain (remainder filled in from reference TRBV28 and TRBJ2-1): DVKVTQSSRYLVKRTGEKVFLECVQDMDHENMFWYRQDPGLGLRLIYFSYDVKMKEKGDIPEGYSVSREKKERFSLILESASTNQTSMYLCASSLGGASYNEQFFGPGTRLTVL.